These T cell receptor beta chains were read from a single sample in a study of blood T cell repertoires in COVID-19. This table comes from immunoSEQ multiplex PCR, and its TCRdb copy is limited to in-frame clones, with some not included. The sample has roughly 400,000 clones; roughly 90% are singletons. Sequencing was carried out using PBMCs or T cells enriched from blood (not recorded which). The receptors come from a woman aged 18-29 years who had been exposed to COVID-19. Both conserved end residues are part of each CDR3. The D gene is left open where the match is weak. Size is stated for part of the rows, as once, few or many counts, or as a class when the clone is expanded.

J: TRBJ1-5; D: TRBD1; V: TRBV5-8; size: few; DNA: TGTGCCAGCAGCTCGACAGGGAACAATCAGCCCCAGCATTTT; CDR3: CASSSTGNNQPQHF
J: TRBJ2-5; D: -; V: TRBV10-3; size: -; DNA: TGTGCCATCAGTCGGGAGCCCGAGACCCAGTACTTC; CDR3: CAISREPETQYF
J: TRBJ1-6; D: TRBD1; V: TRBV20-1; size: -; DNA: TGCAGTGCTAGTGATTCCGGGACAGGGGTCTCGAATTCACCCCTCCACTTT; CDR3: CSASDSGTGVSNSPLHF
J: TRBJ1-2; D: -; V: TRBV28; size: -; DNA: TGTGCCAGCAGTTTCGGGGATGGCTATGGCTACACCTTC; CDR3: CASSFGDGYGYTF
J: TRBJ2-1; D: -; V: TRBV19; size: -; DNA: TGTGCCAGTAGTACCCCTCTTCGGCAGTTCTTC; CDR3: CASSTPLRQFF
J: TRBJ1-4; D: TRBD1; V: TRBV2; size: -; DNA: TGTGCCAGCAGCGGCCAGGGGGTTGGTGAAAAACTGTTTTTT; CDR3: CASSGQGVGEKLFF
J: TRBJ2-5; D: -; V: TRBV5-4; size: -; DNA: TGTGCCAGCAGTAGTGAGAGGGAGACCCAGTACTTC; CDR3: CASSSERETQYF
J: TRBJ2-3; D: TRBD1; V: TRBV27; size: -; DNA: TGTGCCAGCAGTGTCCACGGGACAGGGATGACAGATACGCAGTATTTT; CDR3: CASSVHGTGMTDTQYF
J: TRBJ1-2; D: TRBD1; V: TRBV2; size: -; DNA: TGTGCCAGCAAGACAGGGACCGGCTACACCTTC; CDR3: CASKTGTGYTF
J: TRBJ1-2; D: -; V: TRBV5-1; size: -; DNA: TGCGCCAGCAGCGAGATGGACAGCCTCTATGGCTACACCTTC; CDR3: CASSEMDSLYGYTF
J: TRBJ1-6; D: -; V: TRBV5-3; size: -; DNA: TGTGCCAGAAGCTCGGACAGTCATTCACCCCTCCACTTT; CDR3: CARSSDSHSPLHF
J: TRBJ2-7; D: -; V: TRBV16; size: -; DNA: TGTGCCAGCAGTCAGCAGGGATACGAGCAGTACTTC; CDR3: CASSQQGYEQYF
J: TRBJ1-5; D: -; V: TRBV5-5; size: -; DNA: TGTGCCAGCAGCTTTGGGGCTACAGGTAATCAGCCCCAGCATTTT; CDR3: CASSFGATGNQPQHF
J: TRBJ2-1; D: TRBD2; V: TRBV6-2/TRBV6-3; size: -; DNA: TGTGCCAGCAGTTACGGCCGACTAGCGGGGATCCGCTCCTACAATGAGCAGTTCTTC; CDR3: CASSYGRLAGIRSYNEQFF
J: TRBJ2-7; D: -; V: TRBV19; size: few; DNA: TGTGCCACCACGAACTCGGGCTACGAGCAGTACTTC; CDR3: CATTNSGYEQYF
J: TRBJ2-3; D: TRBD2; V: TRBV6-5; size: -; DNA: TGTGCCAGCAGCCCAGCGGGAGGAAGAAATACGCAGTATTTT; CDR3: CASSPAGGRNTQYF
J: TRBJ2-1; D: -; V: TRBV7-2; size: -; DNA: TGTGCCAGCAGCTCAGGGGGGACGCAGTTCTTC; CDR3: CASSSGGTQFF
J: TRBJ2-5; D: TRBD2; V: TRBV19; size: -; DNA: TGTGCCAGTAGTATCGCGGGACTAGCGCCTATGATTGCCCAGTACTTC; CDR3: CASSIAGLAPMIAQYF
J: TRBJ2-7; D: -; V: TRBV7-9; size: -; DNA: TGTGCCAGCAGCTTAGAAACTTTACAGCAGTACTTC; CDR3: CASSLETLQQYF
J: TRBJ1-1; D: -; V: TRBV6-5; size: -; DNA: TGTGCCAGCAGTACAGGAGTTTCTGAAGCTTTCTTT; CDR3: CASSTGVSEAFF
J: TRBJ2-7; D: TRBD2; V: TRBV19; size: -; DNA: TGTGCCAGTAGTATAGCGTGGGCTAGCGGGATCAACGAGCAGTACTTC; CDR3: CASSIAWASGINEQYF
J: TRBJ2-2; D: -; V: TRBV10-3; size: once; DNA: TGTGCCATCAGTGTGGGCCGGACCGGGGAGCTGTTTTTT; CDR3: CAISVGRTGELFF
J: TRBJ1-1; D: -; V: TRBV10-3; size: -; DNA: TGTGCCATCAGTGAGTCGCTCGGGTCTTCTGAAGCTTTCTTT; CDR3: CAISESLGSSEAFF
J: TRBJ1-2; D: -; V: TRBV27; size: -; DNA: TGTGCCAGCAGTTTGCAGGGTATGGCTGGCTACACCTTC; CDR3: CASSLQGMAGYTF
J: TRBJ2-7; D: TRBD1; V: TRBV4-2; size: once; DNA: TGTGCCAGCAGCCAAAGACAGGGGGATTACGAGCAGTACTTC; CDR3: CASSQRQGDYEQYF
J: TRBJ2-1; D: TRBD2; V: TRBV28; size: -; DNA: TGTGCCAGCAGTTTACGCGGGGGGACTTACAATGAGCAGTTCTTC; CDR3: CASSLRGGTYNEQFF
J: TRBJ2-1; D: -; V: TRBV5-1; size: once; DNA: TGCGCCAGCAGCAGGGGCGATTACAATGAGCAGTTCTTC; CDR3: CASSRGDYNEQFF
J: TRBJ2-7; D: -; V: TRBV2; size: -; DNA: TGTGCCAGCAGTGAAGCGCGTTCTGTAGCCCACGAGCAGTACTTC; CDR3: CASSEARSVAHEQYF
J: TRBJ1-1; D: -; V: TRBV28; size: -; DNA: TGTGCCAGCACCGGGGGGAGCACTGAAGCTTTCTTT; CDR3: CASTGGSTEAFF
J: TRBJ2-7; D: TRBD2; V: TRBV7-2; size: few; DNA: TGTGCCAGCAGCCCCGGACTAGCGGGAAACGACTACGAGCAGTACTTC; CDR3: CASSPGLAGNDYEQYF
J: TRBJ2-1; D: TRBD2; V: TRBV11-2; size: -; DNA: TGTGCCAGCAGTCCAGTCACGGCGCGGGAGGGTTCCTACAATGAGCAGTTCTTC; CDR3: CASSPVTAREGSYNEQFF
J: TRBJ2-3; D: -; V: TRBV6-5; size: -; DNA: TGTGCCAGCAGACCTCTTAGCGGAACAGATACGCAGTATTTT; CDR3: CASRPLSGTDTQYF
J: TRBJ2-1; D: TRBD2; V: TRBV11-3; size: -; DNA: TGTGCCAGCAGCCAGATAGGGACTAGGCCTATCAATGAGCAGTTCTTC; CDR3: CASSQIGTRPINEQFF
J: TRBJ1-5; D: TRBD1; V: TRBV6-1; size: once; DNA: TGTGCCAGCAGTGAAGTCTCACAGGGGGCCAATCAGCCCCAGCATTTT; CDR3: CASSEVSQGANQPQHF
J: TRBJ2-2; D: -; V: TRBV30; size: -; DNA: TGTGCCTGGAGTCGCGGTATTACTTCCGGGGAGCTGTTTTTT; CDR3: CAWSRGITSGELFF
J: TRBJ2-7; D: -; V: TRBV9; size: -; DNA: TGTGCCAGCAGCGTAGAACCGGGGTCCTCCTACGAGCAGTACTTC; CDR3: CASSVEPGSSYEQYF
J: TRBJ1-2; D: TRBD1; V: TRBV29-1; size: -; DNA: TGCAGCGTTGAGGGACAGGGAAGTGGCTACACCTTC; CDR3: CSVEGQGSGYTF
J: TRBJ2-7; D: TRBD1; V: TRBV12-3/TRBV12-4; size: -; DNA: TGTGCCAGCCGGGGACAGTCCATCTACGAGCAGTACTTC; CDR3: CASRGQSIYEQYF
J: TRBJ2-5; D: TRBD2; V: TRBV4-2; size: -; DNA: TGTGCCAGCAGCCAAGAGCGGGGGGGCGGACAAGAGACCCAGTACTTC; CDR3: CASSQERGGGQETQYF
J: TRBJ2-7; D: -; V: TRBV2; size: -; DNA: TGTGCCAGCAGTCCCCGGGAGAGTAGCGGCTACGAGCAGTACTTC; CDR3: CASSPRESSGYEQYF
J: TRBJ2-4; D: -; V: TRBV28; size: -; DNA: TGTGCCAGCTCCAGGGCAGGGGTTGAGTCCAAAAACATTCAGTACTTC; CDR3: CASSRAGVESKNIQYF
J: TRBJ2-3; D: TRBD2; V: TRBV13; size: -; DNA: TGTGCCAGTAGCTTAGGCAGGAGGAGCGGGGTTATCACAGATACGCAGTATTTT; CDR3: CASSLGRRSGVITDTQYF
J: TRBJ1-2; D: -; V: TRBV4-1; size: -; DNA: TGCGCCAGCAGCCAACCAGGGGATCGCGGCTACACCTTC; CDR3: CASSQPGDRGYTF
J: TRBJ2-1; D: -; V: TRBV5-8; size: once; DNA: TGTGCCAGCAGCTTGGCGGGAGCCTCCTACAATGAGCAGTTCTTC; CDR3: CASSLAGASYNEQFF
J: TRBJ1-1; D: -; V: TRBV12-5; size: -; DNA: TGTGCTAGTGGTATGGTACAGGGCGCTGAAGCTTTCTTT; CDR3: CASGMVQGAEAFF
J: TRBJ1-1; D: TRBD1; V: TRBV18; size: -; DNA: TGTGCCAGCTCACCACGGCAGGGGGCCTTGAACACTGAAGCTTTCTTT; CDR3: CASSPRQGALNTEAFF
J: TRBJ2-7; D: -; V: TRBV10-3; size: -; DNA: TGTGCCATCAGCTCGACAGTCACCTCCTACGAGCAGTACTTC; CDR3: CAISSTVTSYEQYF
J: TRBJ1-4; D: -; V: TRBV18; size: -; DNA: TGTGCCAGCTCACCAGGAGGACCCGGGAATGAAAAACTGTTTTTT; CDR3: CASSPGGPGNEKLFF
J: TRBJ1-3; D: TRBD1; V: TRBV5-3; size: -; DNA: TGTGCCAGAAGCTTTTTACGGACAGGGCCAGGAAACACCATATATTTT; CDR3: CARSFLRTGPGNTIYF
J: TRBJ2-1; D: TRBD2; V: TRBV7-6; size: -; DNA: TGTGCCAGCAGCTTAGCGGCGGGAGGGCCCTACAATGAGCAGTTCTTC; CDR3: CASSLAAGGPYNEQFF
J: TRBJ2-2; D: TRBD2; V: TRBV19; size: -; DNA: TGTGCCAGTGCCAGTAGCGGGGCCAACACCGGGGAGCTGTTTTTT; CDR3: CASASSGANTGELFF
J: TRBJ2-2; D: TRBD2; V: TRBV7-2; size: -; DNA: TGTGCCAGCAGCCGCCCGGGACTAGCGGGGACGAACACCGGGGAGCTGTTTTTT; CDR3: CASSRPGLAGTNTGELFF
J: TRBJ1-6; D: -; V: TRBV28; size: once; DNA: TGTGCCAGCAGTTCCACCGACAGGACAACCTCACCCCTCCACTTT; CDR3: CASSSTDRTTSPLHF